Following are 28 T cell receptor beta chains from one sample sequenced in a study of control samples from healthy donors and cancer patients. The assay was immunoSEQ multiplex PCR, and TCRdb's table has in-frame clones only and misses some. Altogether 120,000 or so clones are present, about 92% being singletons, with the ten largest covering roughly 0.54%. Material: PBMCs. These receptors all stem from an elderly man with head and neck cancer.

Only one count was recorded for this clone. Relative to the germline gene, one junction end is altered; a read error may explain this. The CDR3, as DNA: TGCACCAGCAGCTTGGGGGACAGCCGCAATCAGCCCCAGCATTTT. Its translation: CTSSLGDSRNQPQHF. This rearrangement joins TRBV5-1 to TRBJ1-5; 7 positions agree with TRBD1. The CDR3 is made up of 15 amino acids. From germline, CDR1 is SGHRS and CDR2 YFSETQ.

The chain recombines TRBV19 with TRBJ1-6; 7 nucleotides line up with TRBD1. This CDR3 region has 14 residues. Trimming removed 6 bases from V and 4 bases from J; junction bases left unmatched: 3. Germline assignment: CDR1 LNHDA and CDR2 SQIVND (reference sequence). The chain's CDR3 is CASSRQGYNSPLHF. The CDR3 DNA sequence: TGTGCCAGTAGCCGACAGGGTTATAATTCACCCCTCCACTTT.

The chain combines TRBV18 with TRBJ1-2, with a tentative D call TRBD1 (6 bases). The ends were cut back, 1 base at V and 1 base at J, with 7 bases in the middle. The CDR3 covers 14 residues. The germline V gene encodes CDR1 KGHSH and CDR2 LQKENI. The CDR3 sequence: CASSPLDSNYGYTF. Written as DNA, the CDR3 is TGTGCCAGCTCACCACTGGACAGTAACTATGGCTACACCTTC. Full variable domain (missing parts from reference TRBV18 and TRBJ1-2): NAGVMQNPRHLVRRRGQEARLRCSPMKGHSHVYWYRQLPEEGLKFMVYLQKENIIDESGMPKERFSAEFPKEGPSILRIQQVVRGDSAAYFCASSPLDSNYGYTFGSGTRLTVV.

The chain is built from TRBV27 and TRBJ2-1; D gene unclear. CDR1 and CDR2 from the germline V gene are MNHEY and SMNVEV (reference sequence). V dropped 6 bases and J dropped 10 bases, with 10 bases sitting between them. The CDR3 covers 11 residues. CDR3 bases: TGTGCCAGCAGGGTCATGGGGGAGCAGTTCTTC. Its translation is CASRVMGEQFF.

The chain joins TRBV20-1 to TRBJ2-7, with 9 bases identical to TRBD2. The CDR3 length is 13 residues. Germline V gene lookup returns CDR1 DFQATT and CDR2 SNEGSKA (reference sequence). Unmatched junction bases numbered 6, after V lost 3 bases and J lost 6 bases. CDR3: CSASASGRIEQYF. The CDR3 coding sequence is TGCAGTGCTAGTGCCAGCGGGAGGATCGAGCAGTACTTC.

This chain connects TRBV20-1 to TRBJ2-1, with 7 bases that match TRBD2. The length of the CDR3 is 13 residues. Germline V gives CDR1 DFQATT, CDR2 SNEGSKA (reference sequence). V dropped 3 bases and J dropped 7; count of bases not matched to a gene: 6. The chain's CDR3 is CSASRGSGNEQFF. CDR3 coding DNA: TGCAGTGCTAGTCGCGGGAGTGGGAATGAGCAGTTCTTC.

The rearrangement links TRBV6-5 to TRBJ2-5, with D perhaps TRBD1 (6 bases). The germline CDR1 and CDR2 sequences are MNHEY and SVGAGI. This CDR3 is 12 amino acids long. V lost 8 bases to trimming and J lost 2 bases, with 9 bases between them. The CDR3 is CASGGRQETQYF. The CDR3 DNA sequence: TGTGCCAGCGGGGGCCGGCAAGAGACCCAGTACTTC.

This sequence joins TRBV7-2 and TRBJ2-1; D call uncertain. From germline, CDR1 is SGHTA and CDR2 FQGNSA. The CDR3 has 11 amino acids. V lost 5 bases and J lost 4, with 3 bases in between. The CDR3 sequence is CASSPYNEQFF. The CDR3 region has the DNA TGTGCCAGCAGCCCTTACAATGAGCAGTTCTTC.

V usage is TRBV6-2 or TRBV6-3 and J usage is TRBJ1-5; weak D call: TRBD1 (6 bases). Per the germline V gene, CDR1 is MNHEY and CDR2 is SVGEGT. Trimming cost V 5 bases and J 11 bases, with 16 bases left between them. The CDR3 is 13 amino acids. In nucleotides, the CDR3 is TGTGCCAGCAGTACCCGTAGGGGGGCAGCCCAGCATTTT. This codes for CASSTRRGAAQHF.

The CDR3 DNA is TGCGCCAGCAGCCTAGGGAAGACAGTGGGAACTAATGAAAAACTGTTTTTT. Encoded protein: CASSLGKTVGTNEKLFF. The V gene is TRBV4-1, the J gene TRBJ1-4, with D perhaps TRBD1 (5 bases). This CDR3 spans 17 amino acids. Germline values: CDR1 MGHRA, CDR2 YSYEKL. V was cut by 4 bases and J by 1 base, with 16 bases left in between.

This chain uses TRBV29-1 with TRBJ2-2; no clear D. CDR3 length equals 11 residues. CDR1 SQVTM and CDR2 ANQGSEA come from the germline V gene. V gave up 4 bases and J gave up 6 bases, with 6 bases separating them. This chain's CDR3 is CSVAGAGELFF. In DNA, the CDR3 is TGCAGCGTTGCCGGAGCCGGGGAGCTGTTTTTT.

V gene TRBV9 combines with J gene TRBJ2-1; 8 bases map to TRBD2. The CDR3 is made up of 14 amino acids. The germline V gene has CDR1 SGDLS and CDR2 YYNGEE. V was clipped by 3 bases and J by 8 bases; unmatched bases: 7. The CDR3 DNA follows: TGTGCCAGCAGCGGGCGGGAGGAGTTGGATGAGCAGTTCTTC. Its translation is CASSGREELDEQFF.

The chain has TRBV5-8 and TRBJ2-2; D gene unclear. The CDR3 runs to 15 residues. The V gene lost 3 bases and the J gene lost 4 bases, with 13 bases spanning the gap. In germline, CDR1 is SGHTS, CDR2 YDEGEE. CDR3 nucleotide sequence: TGTGCCAGCAGCTGGTTCCGGTTCCCCACCGGGGAGCTGTTTTTT. It is translated as CASSWFRFPTGELFF.

CDR3 coding DNA: TGTGCCAGCAAGGAAGGGAGTGGGGAGACCCAGTACTTC. It codes for CASKEGSGETQYF. The chain joins TRBV6-5 to TRBJ2-5, with D perhaps matching TRBD2 (5 bases). The V end lost 7 bases, the J end lost 5 bases, and 14 bases lay between the germline ends. The CDR3 loop spans 13 amino acids. Germline lookup yields CDR1 MNHEY and CDR2 SVGAGI.

V is TRBV3-1 (or the pseudogene TRBV3-2) and J is TRBJ1-2; D uncertain. Trimming left V 0 bases short and J 2 bases short, with 7 bases between. Looked up from germline, CDR1 is LGHDT and CDR2 is YNNKEL (reference sequence). The CDR3 consists of 14 residues. In nucleotides, the CDR3 is TGTGCCAGCAGCCAAGATATACTGAACTATGGCTACACCTTC. As protein: CASSQDILNYGYTF.

The V and J genes are TRBV5-1 and TRBJ2-7; either TRBD1 or TRBD2 may supply D (5 bases each). The CDR3 is 16 amino acids. Germline V gene data show CDR1 as SGHRS and CDR2 as YFSETQ. V was shortened by 1 base and J by 6 bases, with 20 bases between the two germline ends. CDR3 nucleotides: TGCGCCAGCAGCTTGAAAGGGGACCCCGTAGGTGGCGAGCAGTACTTC. It yields the protein CASSLKGDPVGGEQYF.

This chain uses TRBV7-2 with TRBJ2-3, with a tentative D call TRBD1 (6 bases). This CDR3 is 16 amino acids long. Per the germline V gene, CDR1 is SGHTA and CDR2 is FQGNSA. V lost 8 bases to trimming and J lost 7 bases, with 25 bases between them. The CDR3, as DNA: TGTGCCAGCTCCTCTTCTACCCCGGGACACTACTATACGCAGTATTTT. This gives the protein CASSSSTPGHYYTQYF.

CDR3 sequence (DNA): TGTGCCAGCAGCGTATCTAGGGGTTCCCACACTGAAGCTTTCTTT. Protein sequence: CASSVSRGSHTEAFF. This chain uses TRBV9 with TRBJ1-1; a weak D match, TRBD1 (5 bases). Germline V gene lookup returns CDR1 SGDLS and CDR2 YYNGEE. The CDR3 contains 15 residues. Trimming cost V 1 base and J 3 bases, with 13 bases left between them.

This rearrangement joins TRBV2 to TRBJ2-5, with D unresolved. CDR1 SNHLY and CDR2 FYNNEI come from the germline V gene. Trimming removed 6 bases from V and 0 bases from J, with 2 bases in between. CDR3 size: 11 residues. In DNA, the CDR3 is TGTGCCAGCAGGTACCAAGAGACCCAGTACTTC. Translation: CASRYQETQYF.

The rearrangement links TRBV7-2 to TRBJ1-5; D unresolved. V was clipped by 5 bases and J by 4 bases, with 9 bases between them. This CDR3 comprises 13 residues. The germline gives CDR1 SGHTA, CDR2 FQGNSA. CDR3 bases: TGTGCCAGCAGCCTGGGTATTAATCAGCCCCAGCATTTT. Its protein is CASSLGINQPQHF.

The CDR3 region is CASSYSNRDYGYTF. The CDR3 DNA reads TGTGCCAGCAGTTACTCTAACCGAGACTATGGCTACACCTTC. This chain connects TRBV6-2 or TRBV6-3 to TRBJ1-2, with D uncertain. Trimming removed 0 bases from V and 3 bases from J, with 8 bases in between. Germline CDR1 is MNHEY and CDR2 is SVGEGT. CDR3 size: 14 residues.

This clone has a single count. This CDR3 reads CASSPLTTNHEQFF. Here the CDR3 DNA reads TGCGCCAGCAGCCCCTTAACCACTAATCATGAGCAGTTCTTC. V is TRBV5-1 and J is TRBJ2-1; D call uncertain. From germline, CDR1 is SGHRS and CDR2 YFSETQ. This CDR3 has 14 amino acids. The V and J ends lost 4 bases and 8 bases respectively, with 16 bases between them.

The chain couples TRBV27 to TRBJ1-2; no definite D call. V was pared by 5 bases and J by 6 bases, with 16 bases between. The CDR3 runs to 14 residues. The V gene's germline CDR1 is MNHEY and CDR2 SMNVEV (reference sequence). The CDR3 reads CASSVNQQIHGYTF. CDR3 DNA sequence: TGTGCCAGCAGTGTGAATCAACAGATCCATGGCTACACCTTC.

The rearrangement joins TRBV9 to TRBJ2-2, with a possible D match to TRBD1 (5 bases). CDR1 is SGDLS, CDR2 YYNGEE, per germline. The CDR3 runs to 17 residues. V was shortened by 0 bases and J by 1 base, with 13 bases between the two germline ends. The CDR3 protein is CASSVGTGPWNTGELFF. CDR3 sequence (DNA): TGTGCCAGCAGCGTAGGTACAGGACCATGGAACACCGGGGAGCTGTTTTTT.

The rearrangement links TRBV5-1 to TRBJ2-7; TRBD1 matches 9 bases. V dropped 4 bases and J dropped 6; count of bases not matched to a gene: 5. There are 13 residues in the CDR3. Germline CDR1 and CDR2: SGHRS and YFSETQ. This CDR3 is CASSEGQGVEQYF. CDR3 nucleotides: TGCGCCAGCAGCGAGGGACAGGGCGTCGAGCAGTACTTC. The whole variable domain, filled in from reference TRBV5-1 and TRBJ2-7, reads KAGVTQTPRYLIKTRGQQVTLSCSPISGHRSVSWYQQTPGQGLQFLFEYFSETQRNKGNFPGRFSGRQFSNSRSEMNVSTLELGDSALYLCASSEGQGVEQYFGPGTRLTVT.

This sequence joins TRBV10-3 and TRBJ1-3, with no clear D. The CDR3 sequence is 15 residues long. The V gene's germline CDR1 is ENHRY and CDR2 SYGVKD. With 5 bases removed from V and 0 bases from J, the gap between germline ends came to 11 bases. The CDR3 spells CAISSDARSGNTIYF. DNA for the CDR3: TGTGCCATCAGTTCGGACGCCCGCTCTGGAAACACCATATATTTT.

V and J are TRBV9 and TRBJ2-2; TRBD2 matches 7 bases. V lost 4 bases to trimming and J lost 5 bases; unmatched junction nucleotides: 8. CDR3 length equals 15 residues. The germline CDR1 and CDR2 sequences are SGDLS and YYNGEE. CDR3 DNA: TGTGCCAGCAGCACGAGCGGGGCCAGGACCGGGGAGCTGTTTTTT. Its protein product is CASSTSGARTGELFF.

CDR3 sequence: CASRRKGATEAFF. As DNA, the CDR3 is TGTGCCAGCAGACGCAAGGGTGCTACTGAAGCTTTCTTT. This chain connects TRBV6-5 to TRBJ1-1; D ambiguous. Trimming cost V 6 bases and J 5 bases, with 13 bases left between them. Per germline, CDR1 MNHEY and CDR2 SVGAGI. The CDR3 is 13 amino acids.